The 8 T cell receptor beta chains in this list originate from one sample, sequenced in a study of CD8 T cells in Susac syndrome. RNA amounts of about 0.45 to 1 ug underwent reverse transcription with random hexamers. TCRdb independently ran MiXCR on the immunoSEQ multiplex PCR reads; one entry per CDR3 protein. In the table there are under 300,000 distinct CDR3 sequences, about 96% of which are singletons. The source material was CD4+ T cells from PBMCs. These receptors were obtained from a human donor with Susac syndrome.

This chain uses TRBV27 with TRBJ1-5, with D unclear. The CDR3 spans 15 residues. V lost 8 bases and J lost 0, with 14 bases in between. Germline CDR1 reads MNHEY; CDR2 reads SMNVEV (reference sequence). In DNA form, the CDR3 reads TGTGCCAGCGGAGTTTCCTACAATAGCAATCAGCCCCAGCATTTT. This translates into CASGVSYNSNQPQHF.

V is TRBV15 and J is TRBJ2-7; 11 positions agree with TRBD1. CDR1 and CDR2 (germline): LNHNV, YYDKDF (reference sequence). The CDR3 loop spans 15 amino acids. J gave up 3 bases and V 8 bases, and 9 bases lay outside the gene matches. The CDR3 sequence: CATSLPGTGGYEQYF. As DNA, the CDR3 is TGTGCCACCTCCCTTCCCGGGACAGGGGGCTACGAGCAGTACTTC. The entire variable domain, with the rest obtained from reference TRBV15 and TRBJ2-7, is as follows: DAMVIQNPRYQVTQFGKPVTLSCSQTLNHNVMYWYQQKSSQAPKLLFHYYDKDFNNEADTPDNFQSRRPNTSFCFLDIRSPGLGDTAMYLCATSLPGTGGYEQYFGPGTRLTVT.

The J gene is TRBJ2-7, the V gene TRBV7-6; perhaps TRBD2 as D (6 bases). The V end lost 5 bases, the J end lost 0 bases, and 14 bases lay between the germline ends. Per the germline V gene, CDR1 is SGHVS and CDR2 is FNYEAQ. The CDR3 extends over 15 amino acids. In DNA, the CDR3 is TGTGCCAGCAGCCCCCGGAGGGTTAGCTCCTACGAGCAGTACTTC. The encoded protein is CASSPRRVSSYEQYF. Using reference TRBV7-6 and TRBJ2-7 for the parts outside the CDR3, the full variable domain is GAGVSQSPRYKVTKRGQDVALRCDPISGHVSLYWYRQALGQGPEFLTYFNYEAQQDKSGLPNDRFSAERPEGSISTLTIQRTEQRDSAMYRCASSPRRVSSYEQYFGPGTRLTVT.

This chain joins TRBV11-2 and TRBJ2-7; 11 nucleotides agree with TRBD2. CDR1 and CDR2 from the germline V gene are SGHAT and FQNNGV. V lost 6 bases, J lost 6 bases, and 7 bases stayed unmatched. This CDR3 is 14 amino acids long. The CDR3 loop is CASRDLAGGSEQYF. CDR3 nucleotide sequence: TGTGCCAGCAGGGATCTAGCGGGAGGTTCCGAGCAGTACTTC.

The V call is TRBV12-3 or TRBV12-4, the J call TRBJ2-7; D remains unclear. V dropped 6 bases and J dropped 0 bases, with 18 bases sitting between them. CDR3 length equals 16 residues. The CDR3 coding sequence is TGTGCCAGCAGACCTGGACGACAAACGAGCTCCTACGAGCAGTACTTC. Translating it yields CASRPGRQTSSYEQYF.

The chain combines TRBV20-1 with TRBJ2-6; D call uncertain. The CDR3 extends over 15 amino acids. Germline values: CDR1 DFQATT, CDR2 SNEGSKA (reference sequence). V was pared by 0 bases and J by 0 bases, with 6 bases between. CDR3 protein: CSARDDVSGANVLTF. Written as DNA, the CDR3 is TGCAGTGCTAGAGATGATGTCTCTGGGGCCAACGTCCTGACTTTC.

V is TRBV28 and J is TRBJ2-7; 8 bases match TRBD1. This CDR3 contains 12 residues. Looked up from germline, CDR1 is MDHEN and CDR2 is SYDVKM. The V segment lost 7 bases and the J segment 4 bases; nucleotides outside the gene matches: 3. CDR3 coding DNA: TGTGCCAGCATCGGACAGGGTTACGAGCAGTACTTC. Amino acids: CASIGQGYEQYF.

The V and J genes are TRBV20-1 and TRBJ1-1; possible D gene TRBD1, 5 bases. Per germline, CDR1 DFQATT and CDR2 SNEGSKA (reference sequence). The length of the CDR3 is 14 residues. V was clipped by 3 bases and J by 4 bases, with 15 bases between them. CDR3 in amino acids: CSASGGAGRTEAFF. The CDR3 DNA follows: TGCAGTGCTAGTGGGGGAGCGGGGCGCACTGAAGCTTTCTTT.